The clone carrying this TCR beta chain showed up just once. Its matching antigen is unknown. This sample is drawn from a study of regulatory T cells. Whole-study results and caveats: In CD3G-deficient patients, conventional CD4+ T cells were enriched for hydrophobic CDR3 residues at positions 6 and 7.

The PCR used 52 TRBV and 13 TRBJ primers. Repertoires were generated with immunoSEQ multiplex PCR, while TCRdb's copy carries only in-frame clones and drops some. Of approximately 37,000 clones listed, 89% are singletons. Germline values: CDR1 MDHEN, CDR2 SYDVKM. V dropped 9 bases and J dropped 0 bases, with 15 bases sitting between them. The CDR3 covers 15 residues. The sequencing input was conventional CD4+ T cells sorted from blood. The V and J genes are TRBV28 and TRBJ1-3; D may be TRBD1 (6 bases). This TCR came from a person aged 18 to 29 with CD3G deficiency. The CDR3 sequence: CASHGGDNSGNTIYF. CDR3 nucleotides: TGTGCCAGTCACGGGGGGGACAACTCTGGAAACACCATATATTTT.